This T cell receptor (beta chain) was found in a study of CD8+ T cells in alopecia areata. Study results and caveats: Researchers report lesional scalp, most notably alopecia totalis/universalis, outstripped normal scalp in clonality.

It was cDNA, reverse transcribed from extracted RNA, that served as the sequencing template. Clones were read by immunoSEQ multiplex PCR, and TCRdb kept only the in-frame ones, dropping some. The data contain fewer than 200,000 clones, about 63% of them singletons. In regard to this clone: Its antigen is undetermined.

From alopecia areata patients, lesional scalp punch biopsies and peripheral blood were collected. The source was CD4+ T cells sorted from blood, collected at week 0. The receptor's source is a human donor with alopecia areata.

The CDR3 bases are TGTGCCTGGAGTGTACCGATACTTGACAGGCCCATCTATGGCTACACCTTC. It yields the protein CAWSVPILDRPIYGYTF. The J gene is TRBJ1-2, the V gene TRBV30, with a tentative D call TRBD1 (6 bases). The V end was cut by 0 bases, the J end by 4 bases, with 21 bases between. This CDR3 has 17 residues. The V gene's germline CDR1 is GTSNPN and CDR2 SVGIG (reference sequence).